The entry below gives a single TCR beta chain sequence along with its context. Trimming left V 4 bases short and J 2 bases short, with 17 bases between. The CDR3 spans 16 residues. CDR1 and CDR2 from the germline V gene are SGHAT and FQDESV (reference sequence). The entry originates in a study of T cell changes during pregnancy in multiple sclerosis. TCRdb's copy holds only in-frame clones and misses some; the assay was immunoSEQ multiplex PCR. The table shows just under 95,000 clones, with roughly 92% occurring only once. The clonotype comes from a female donor with multiple sclerosis, enrolled in a pregnancy study. V usage is TRBV11-1 and J usage is TRBJ2-5; a possible D gene is TRBD1 (7 bases). The sample in question was peripheral blood, obtained in the first trimester of pregnancy. CDR3 region: CASSWTGGATQETQYF. CDR3 sequence (DNA): TGTGCCAGCAGCTGGACAGGAGGGGCCACTCAAGAGACCCAGTACTTC.